This is a list of T cell receptor beta chains from one sample in a study of blood T cell repertoires in COVID-19. Clones were sequenced by immunoSEQ multiplex PCR, and TCRdb holds only the in-frame ones, with some missing. The sample shows roughly 150,000 clones, around 80% of them seen only once. The sequencing sample was made of peripheral blood. The receptors come from a man between 60 and 75 years old with acute or convalescent COVID-19. Both conserved end residues are part of each CDR3. Fields, in order: D gene, V gene, clone size, J gene, CDR3 DNA, CDR3 protein. D genes are given only for firm matches. Not every row has a clone size; where given, it reads once, few, many or a size class.

d_call: TRBD1
v_call: TRBV29-1
clone_size: -
j_call: TRBJ2-7
cdr3_nt: TGCAGCGTTGGTAGAGGGACAGGTGTTCTCGAGCAGTACTTC
cdr3_aa: CSVGRGTGVLEQYF

d_call: -
v_call: TRBV7-2
clone_size: -
j_call: TRBJ2-1
cdr3_nt: TGTGCCAGCAGCTTCTATGGCGGTGGAGAGTTCTTC
cdr3_aa: CASSFYGGGEFF

d_call: -
v_call: TRBV28
clone_size: -
j_call: TRBJ2-7
cdr3_nt: TGTGCCAGCAGTTTTGGGCTGGTCGGGGGGCGGAGTCTTTACGAGCAGTACTTC
cdr3_aa: CASSFGLVGGRSLYEQYF

d_call: TRBD1
v_call: TRBV5-1
clone_size: -
j_call: TRBJ2-5
cdr3_nt: TGCGCCAGCAGCTTGGGGGGACAGCAAGAGACCCAGTACTTC
cdr3_aa: CASSLGGQQETQYF

d_call: TRBD1
v_call: TRBV6-4
clone_size: -
j_call: TRBJ2-1
cdr3_nt: TGTGCCCAGGCGAGTGTCCGGGGACAGGATGAGCAGTTCTTC
cdr3_aa: CAQASVRGQDEQFF

d_call: -
v_call: TRBV19
clone_size: -
j_call: TRBJ2-1
cdr3_nt: TGTGCCAGTAGTACCGACCCGGGTCAGACCCTCTTC
cdr3_aa: CASSTDPGQTLF

d_call: -
v_call: TRBV27
clone_size: -
j_call: TRBJ2-7
cdr3_nt: TGTGCCAGCAGTCTGCAGACAGGCTTGCGGGACGAGCAGTACTTC
cdr3_aa: CASSLQTGLRDEQYF

d_call: -
v_call: TRBV7-2
clone_size: -
j_call: TRBJ2-2
cdr3_nt: TGTGCCAGCAGTTACCCTGGGCTGACCGGGGAGCTGTTTTTT
cdr3_aa: CASSYPGLTGELFF

d_call: TRBD1
v_call: TRBV4-2
clone_size: -
j_call: TRBJ2-3
cdr3_nt: TGTGCCAGCAGCCAAGGGGGGCAGGGGGCGGCAGATACGCAGTATTTT
cdr3_aa: CASSQGGQGAADTQYF

d_call: TRBD2
v_call: TRBV23-1
clone_size: -
j_call: TRBJ2-5
cdr3_nt: TGCGCCAGCAAGGAGCGGGAGGACCGGTACCAAGAGACCCAGTACTTC
cdr3_aa: CASKEREDRYQETQYF

d_call: TRBD1
v_call: TRBV29-1
clone_size: once
j_call: TRBJ2-7
cdr3_nt: TGCAGCGTTGGGGACAGCTACTACGAGCAGTACTTC
cdr3_aa: CSVGDSYYEQYF

d_call: TRBD2
v_call: TRBV28
clone_size: -
j_call: TRBJ2-7
cdr3_nt: TGTGCCATCAAAGGGGAGGGGTACGAGCAGTACTTC
cdr3_aa: CAIKGEGYEQYF

d_call: -
v_call: TRBV7-9
clone_size: -
j_call: TRBJ1-2
cdr3_nt: TGTGCCAGCAGCTTATCGCAGGGGCCTAACTATGGCTACACCTTC
cdr3_aa: CASSLSQGPNYGYTF

d_call: -
v_call: TRBV5-1
clone_size: few
j_call: TRBJ2-2
cdr3_nt: TGCGCCAGCCTACCGGGACCCGGGGGCACCGGGGAGCTGTTTTTT
cdr3_aa: CASLPGPGGTGELFF

d_call: -
v_call: TRBV4-2
clone_size: -
j_call: TRBJ1-4
cdr3_nt: TGTGCCAGCAGCCAAGAGACACGGAATGAAAAACTGTTTTTT
cdr3_aa: CASSQETRNEKLFF

d_call: -
v_call: TRBV5-1
clone_size: -
j_call: TRBJ2-3
cdr3_nt: TGCGCCAGCAGCTTGACAGGGAAGGGAGCCCCAGATACGCAGTATTTT
cdr3_aa: CASSLTGKGAPDTQYF

d_call: -
v_call: TRBV19
clone_size: -
j_call: TRBJ2-1
cdr3_nt: TGTGCCAGTAGTCGAACCTCGACAGGCTCCTACAATGAGCAGTTCTTC
cdr3_aa: CASSRTSTGSYNEQFF

d_call: TRBD1
v_call: TRBV12-5
clone_size: few
j_call: TRBJ1-3
cdr3_nt: TGTGCTAGTGGTTTGGGACAGGGTTTAACTGGAAACACCATATATTTT
cdr3_aa: CASGLGQGLTGNTIYF

d_call: -
v_call: TRBV7-2
clone_size: few
j_call: TRBJ1-3
cdr3_nt: TGTGCCAGCAGCGCTCAGGGTAGGAGAAACACCATATATTTT
cdr3_aa: CASSAQGRRNTIYF

d_call: TRBD2
v_call: TRBV18
clone_size: -
j_call: TRBJ2-1
cdr3_nt: TGTGCCAGCTCACCCGCCGGGACTAGCATATCCAATGAGCAGTTCTTC
cdr3_aa: CASSPAGTSISNEQFF

d_call: -
v_call: TRBV6-5
clone_size: -
j_call: TRBJ1-1
cdr3_nt: TGTGCCAGCAGTTACTCCAGGAACATGAACACTGAAGCTTTCTTT
cdr3_aa: CASSYSRNMNTEAFF

d_call: -
v_call: TRBV10-3
clone_size: -
j_call: TRBJ2-6
cdr3_nt: TGTGCCATCAGCCCTTCTGGGGCCAACGTCCTGACTTTC
cdr3_aa: CAISPSGANVLTF

d_call: -
v_call: TRBV6-5
clone_size: few
j_call: TRBJ2-1
cdr3_nt: TGTGCCAGCAGTTACTCGCTAGCCCGCTCCTACAATGAGCAGTTCTTC
cdr3_aa: CASSYSLARSYNEQFF

d_call: -
v_call: TRBV7-3
clone_size: few
j_call: TRBJ2-1
cdr3_nt: TGTGCCAGCAGCTTACAGGGGAATGAGCAGTTCTTC
cdr3_aa: CASSLQGNEQFF

d_call: TRBD2
v_call: TRBV9
clone_size: -
j_call: TRBJ2-1
cdr3_nt: TGTGCCAGCAGCGCAGGACTAGCGGGGCCCAGCTCCTACAATGAGCAGTTCTTC
cdr3_aa: CASSAGLAGPSSYNEQFF

d_call: -
v_call: TRBV12-3/TRBV12-4
clone_size: -
j_call: TRBJ1-2
cdr3_nt: TGTGCCACCAACGAAGCTTCCTATGGCTACACCTTC
cdr3_aa: CATNEASYGYTF

d_call: TRBD2
v_call: TRBV5-1
clone_size: -
j_call: TRBJ2-2
cdr3_nt: TGCGCCAGCAGGGATAGCGGGGGGCTAAACACCGGGGAGCTGTTTTTT
cdr3_aa: CASRDSGGLNTGELFF

d_call: -
v_call: TRBV2
clone_size: -
j_call: TRBJ1-1
cdr3_nt: TGTGCCAGCAGTGTGCAGGGGAGTCACACTGAAGCTTTCTTT
cdr3_aa: CASSVQGSHTEAFF